This entry is about one TCR beta chain. The clone's antigen remains unknown. No base qualities exist here, and no much larger clone lies one base off it. Each collaborating institution followed its own protocols to collect whole blood in K2EDTA tubes. For TCRbeta analysis, collaborators shipped samples in one of three forms: frozen whole blood, isolated PBMCs, or DNA extracted from either of those sample types. TCRbeta CDR3 regions were amplified from genomic DNA using the immunoSEQ Assay, a bias-controlled multiplex PCR. Under the source paper's analysis protocol: The number of nucleated cells in each sample was estimated by amplification of reference gene primers within the assay. Sequence reads were collapsed and filtered to measure the absolute abundance of every unique TCRbeta CDR3 rearrangement. For each sample, productive Simpson clonality was calculated as the square root of Simpson's diversity index over productive rearrangements. As stored in TCRdb, this immuneACCESS dataset retains in-frame rearrangements with V and J assigned. A fraction of the clones does not appear; measured against another copy, unresolved V genes explain less than half of the discrepancy, and the remainder lacks a known reason. V, J and clone size are those of that table, while D and trimming were read from the DNA. The table for this sample lists 240,000 or so clones; 70% to 90% of them were counted only once. The ten most abundant clones make up around 0.8% of the sample.

CDR1 LNHDA and CDR2 SQIVND are derived from the germline V gene (reference sequence). The CDR3 runs 17 residues from the cysteine to the phenylalanine. This entry keeps only the CDR3 DNA: 51 bases, framed from base 1. V sheds 5 bases and J sheds 0 bases, leaving 17 bases between their ends. The sample originates from a study of blood T cell repertoires in COVID-19 (dated by TCRdb to the early 2020s). For the study in its entirety: Collaborator samples came from the United States, Italy and Spain and covered acute and convalescent phases of COVID-19. Sample metadata almost always included a de-identified subject ID, COVID-19 status, age in years and sex. A freely available public database, intended as a resource for researchers studying the immune response to SARS-CoV-2, is where the repertoires were released. The samples were drawn from two sources: the first 160 participants of the ongoing ImmuneRACE study, and 1,254 subjects contributed by 6 global collaborators. Where available, HLA class I and class II types were obtained from metadata supplied by the sample provider rather than from assay-based typing. Subjects who had been exposed to COVID-19, were actively infected with it, or had recovered from it provided the deeply sampled blood TCRbeta repertoires that made up the dataset. The material from the prospective study consisted of cDNA or gDNA derived from T cells, B-cell-depleted T cells, or PBMCs.

Here is what the overall study found, with its caveats: The quantity of clinical and demographic metadata differed by source and by participant and was supplied without curation.

The receptor's source is a woman in her twenties or thirties with acute or convalescent COVID-19. Recombination linked TRBV19 to TRBJ1-5, with a weak D call of TRBD1 (6 bases match). The source material was peripheral blood. The CDR3 sequence is CASSPVTGLYSNQPQHF. The bases are TGTGCCAGTAGTCCCGTGACAGGCCTCTATAGCAATCAGCCCCAGCATTTT.